This TCR beta chain was captured in a study of T cell changes during pregnancy in multiple sclerosis. The V gene's germline CDR1 is SGHTA and CDR2 FQGTGA. V was clipped by 5 bases and J by 3 bases; unmatched bases: 14. The length of the CDR3 is 19 residues. Assay: immunoSEQ multiplex PCR; the TCRdb copy retains only in-frame clones and omits some. The sample has some 50,000 clones, more than 85% seen once. This receptor was identified in a female donor with multiple sclerosis, enrolled in a pregnancy study. The chain recombines TRBV7-3 with TRBJ2-6; 9 bases map to TRBD2. The sequencing here drew on CD8+ T cells from peripheral blood mononuclear cells, taken in the first trimester of pregnancy. The CDR3 nucleotides read TGTGCCAGCAGCCTCCCCGGGGGTAGCGGGAGAGATGGGGCCAACGTCCTGACTTTC. This translates into CASSLPGGSGRDGANVLTF.